This is a list of T cell receptor beta chains from one sample in a study of blood T cell repertoires in COVID-19. Produced via immunoSEQ multiplex PCR; TCRdb's table is partial and in-frame only. The sample lists under 250,000 clones, roughly 85% seen once, with roughly 2.2% in the top ten. Sequenced: peripheral blood. The receptors were gathered from an older woman with COVID-19, enrolled during active disease. Both conserved end residues are part of each CDR3. D genes are given only for firm matches. Size tells how often a clone was seen (once, few, many) or the class of an expanded clone, and some rows leave it out.

J gene,V gene,clone size,D gene,CDR3 DNA,CDR3 protein
TRBJ2-1,TRBV9,NA,TRBD2,TGTGCCAGCAGCCCTAGCGGGGACGGATTCGATGAGCAGTTCTTC,CASSPSGDGFDEQFF
TRBJ2-1,TRBV7-2,NA,TRBD1,TGTGCCAGCAGCTTACCAGGGACAGGGCACAATGAGCAGTTCTTC,CASSLPGTGHNEQFF
TRBJ2-5,TRBV6-2/TRBV6-3,few,NA,TGTGCCAGCAGTTACGCAGGGGGGGAGACCCAGTACTTC,CASSYAGGETQYF
TRBJ2-2,TRBV14,NA,NA,TGTGCCAGCAGCCAAGATCGGTCACAGGCGAACACCGGGGAGCTGTTTTTT,CASSQDRSQANTGELFF
TRBJ2-7,TRBV11-1,NA,TRBD1,TGTGCCAGCAGCCTCAGACAGGGCATGACCTACGAGCAGTACTTC,CASSLRQGMTYEQYF
TRBJ2-1,TRBV11-3,NA,TRBD1,TGTGCCAGCAGCCGATACCGGGACAGGGTCAATGAGCAGTTCTTC,CASSRYRDRVNEQFF
TRBJ1-2,TRBV5-4,NA,TRBD1,TGTGCCAGCAGCTTGGGACAGGGCCTTTTTGGCTACACCTTC,CASSLGQGLFGYTF
TRBJ2-7,TRBV11-2,few,NA,TGTGCCAGCAGCTTGGGTACAGGGTGGTACGAGCAGTACTTC,CASSLGTGWYEQYF
TRBJ2-2,TRBV29-1,NA,NA,TGCAGCGTTGGGCAAGCGAACACCGGGGAGCTGTTTTTT,CSVGQANTGELFF
TRBJ2-3,TRBV10-3,NA,TRBD2,TGTGCCATCAATCCACTAGCGGGGATTAGCACAGATACGCAGTATTTT,CAINPLAGISTDTQYF
TRBJ2-3,TRBV28,NA,NA,TGTGCCAGCAGTTTATCAGGCACAGATACGCAGTATTTT,CASSLSGTDTQYF
TRBJ2-1,TRBV19,NA,TRBD2,TGTGCCAGTAGTATACTAGCGGGAGAAAATGAGCAGTTCTTC,CASSILAGENEQFF
TRBJ1-5,TRBV19,NA,TRBD1,TGTGCCAGTAAGCCAGGGGTTTGGGACAGGTATAGCAATCAGCCCCAGCATTTT,CASKPGVWDRYSNQPQHF
TRBJ2-1,TRBV3-1/TRBV3-2,NA,NA,TGTGCCACCAACCGGGACTTTTACAATGAGCAGTTCTTC,CATNRDFYNEQFF
TRBJ2-7,TRBV7-2,NA,NA,TGTGCCAGCAGCTTTGGGGCTAGTTCCTACGAGCAGTACTTC,CASSFGASSYEQYF
TRBJ2-2,TRBV6-2/TRBV6-3,NA,NA,TGTGCCAGCAGCTTACTAGCTGGCGGGGAGCTGTTTTTT,CASSLLAGGELFF
TRBJ2-2,TRBV24-1,NA,TRBD1,TGTGCCACCAGTCCCAGGACAGGGGACGATGGCGGGGAGCTGTTTTTT,CATSPRTGDDGGELFF
TRBJ2-3,TRBV4-1,NA,TRBD2,TGCGCCAGCAGCCATCCTAGCGGGGGGGCCACAGATACGCAGTATTTT,CASSHPSGGATDTQYF
TRBJ2-7,TRBV7-9,NA,TRBD1,TGTGCCAGCAGCTTAGAGTCAGGGGGCCTCACGGGGGCGCAGTACTTC,CASSLESGGLTGAQYF
TRBJ2-1,TRBV15,NA,NA,TGTGCCACCAGCAGAGAGATGACGGGAGTTAATGAGCAGTTCTTC,CATSREMTGVNEQFF
TRBJ1-3,TRBV10-3,NA,NA,TGTGCCATCTCAGGGTCTGGAAACACCATATATTTT,CAISGSGNTIYF
TRBJ2-7,TRBV19,NA,NA,TGTGCCAGTAGTAACCGCGGAGGGCTTTTCTCCTACGAGCAGTACTTC,CASSNRGGLFSYEQYF
TRBJ2-1,TRBV18,NA,NA,TGTGCCAGCTCACCTCGAGCCTACAATGAGCAGTTCTTC,CASSPRAYNEQFF
TRBJ1-5,TRBV28,NA,NA,TGTGCCAGCGGGTCGGGGGGGGTAGGTCAGCCCCAGCATTTT,CASGSGGVGQPQHF
TRBJ1-3,TRBV25-1,NA,NA,TGTGCCACCAGGTCGTTCTCTGGAAACACCATATATTTT,CATRSFSGNTIYF
TRBJ2-5,TRBV5-1,NA,TRBD2,TGCGCCAGCACCACCTCACTAGCGGAAGAGACCCAGTACTTC,CASTTSLAEETQYF
TRBJ2-5,TRBV29-1,once,TRBD2,TGCAGCGTTGAAAGTTCGAGGAGCGGGGGGGCCCCAGAGACCCAGTACTTC,CSVESSRSGGAPETQYF
TRBJ2-3,TRBV4-3,NA,NA,TGCGCCAGCAGCCAAGCCACATCCAGAGATACGCAGTATTTT,CASSQATSRDTQYF
TRBJ2-2,TRBV19,NA,NA,TGTGCCAGTATGTTGGTGGAGTCCGGGGAGCTGTTTTTT,CASMLVESGELFF
TRBJ2-7,TRBV27,NA,TRBD1,TGTGCCAGCAGTCCACACCCTCCGGACAGGGGAGGCGAGCAGTACTTC,CASSPHPPDRGGEQYF
TRBJ2-1,TRBV19,NA,NA,TGTGCCAGTAGTATTTACGGGACACGGGTCAATGAGCAGTTCTTC,CASSIYGTRVNEQFF
TRBJ1-1,TRBV18,few,NA,TGTGCCAGCTCACCATCTATGAACACTGAAGCTTTCTTT,CASSPSMNTEAFF
TRBJ2-2,TRBV11-3,NA,NA,TGTGCCAGCAGCTCGCGACTAGTTTCCAACCCCGGGGAGCTGTTTTTT,CASSSRLVSNPGELFF
TRBJ1-5,TRBV11-1,NA,NA,TGTGCCAGCAGCTTAGGACTCCCTAGCAATCAGCCCCAGCATTTT,CASSLGLPSNQPQHF
TRBJ2-1,TRBV21-1,NA,NA,TGTGCCAGCAGCAAGACAAACGCTGACGAAAAGTTCTTC,CASSKTNADEKFF
TRBJ1-6,TRBV19,NA,TRBD1,TGTGCCAGTAGTATGTATAGCAGGGGGAGCTCCTATAATTCACCCCTCCACTTT,CASSMYSRGSSYNSPLHF
TRBJ1-1,TRBV3-1/TRBV3-2,NA,NA,TGTGCCAGCAGCCAATCAGTGTGGCCACTGAACACTGAAGCTTTCTTT,CASSQSVWPLNTEAFF
TRBJ2-7,TRBV10-3,NA,NA,TGTGCCATCAGTAGAACAGGACAAAACTACGAGCAGTACTTC,CAISRTGQNYEQYF
TRBJ1-5,TRBV19,NA,NA,TGTGCCAGTAGTAGCGAGGGTAGACGCAATCAGCCCCAGCATTTT,CASSSEGRRNQPQHF
TRBJ2-5,TRBV6-2/TRBV6-3,NA,NA,TGTGCCAGCAGTTTAATTAAAGAGACCCAGTACTTC,CASSLIKETQYF
TRBJ1-1,TRBV30,few,NA,TGTGCCTGGAGTCCCGTGAGTCCCCATGAAGCTTTCTTT,CAWSPVSPHEAFF
TRBJ2-1,TRBV9,once,TRBD2,TGTGCCAGCAGCAGGACTAGCGGGACCTACAATGAGCAGTTCTTC,CASSRTSGTYNEQFF
TRBJ1-1,TRBV10-3,NA,NA,TGTGCCATCAGTGAGTTGGTACAGAACACTGAAGCTTTCTTT,CAISELVQNTEAFF
TRBJ1-1,TRBV3-1/TRBV3-2,NA,NA,TGTGCCAGCAGCTGGGAGGGGGGTGGTGAAGCTTTCTTT,CASSWEGGGEAFF
TRBJ1-2,TRBV5-6,NA,NA,TGTGCCAGCACCCGGATCGACTTGATCTATGGCTACACCTTC,CASTRIDLIYGYTF
TRBJ2-4,TRBV5-6,NA,TRBD1,TGTGCCAGCAGCTTGTCGGGACAGCCTCTCTACATCACCAAAAACATTCAGTACTTC,CASSLSGQPLYITKNIQYF
TRBJ2-5,TRBV6-4,NA,TRBD2,TGTGCCAGCAGTGACATGGGAGGGGAAGAGACCCAGTACTTC,CASSDMGGEETQYF
TRBJ1-2,TRBV5-5,NA,NA,TGTGCCAGCAGCAGTTACCGGGACTATGGCTACACCTTC,CASSSYRDYGYTF
TRBJ2-7,TRBV4-2,NA,TRBD2,TGTGCCAGCAGCCAAGAGACTAGCGGGTCTTCTGAGCAGTACTTC,CASSQETSGSSEQYF
TRBJ2-2,TRBV19,NA,NA,TGTGCCAGTAGTCCACGACACCTCGCGAACACCGGGGAGCTGTTTTTT,CASSPRHLANTGELFF
TRBJ1-6,TRBV2,NA,TRBD1,TGTGCCAGCAGTGAAGGGCAGGGGGCAGGGAATTCACCCCTCCACTTT,CASSEGQGAGNSPLHF
TRBJ1-5,TRBV19,NA,NA,TGTGCCTCCTCGGGGGGTGGAGGAAATCAGCCCCAGCATTTT,CASSGGGGNQPQHF
TRBJ2-5,TRBV19,NA,TRBD2,TGTGCCAGTACCCGACTAGCGGGGGGTTGGGAGACCCAGTACTTC,CASTRLAGGWETQYF
TRBJ2-7,TRBV18,NA,TRBD2,TGTGCCAGCTCCTCACTAGCGGGAGACCCCTACGAGCAGTACTTC,CASSSLAGDPYEQYF
TRBJ2-3,TRBV20-1,NA,NA,TGCAGTCCGCTAGAGGGTGGTACGCAGTATTTT,CSPLEGGTQYF
TRBJ1-4,TRBV9,NA,TRBD1,TGTGCCAGCAGCGTGGGGACAGGAAACGAAAAACTGTTTTTT,CASSVGTGNEKLFF
TRBJ1-1,TRBV21-1,NA,NA,TGTGCCAGCAGCACCCTATCCAGGGTCTTGGGCACTGAAGCTTTCTTT,CASSTLSRVLGTEAFF
TRBJ2-1,TRBV6-5,NA,TRBD2,TGTGCCAGCACCCCTAGCGGAAGGTACAATGAGCAGTTCTTC,CASTPSGRYNEQFF
TRBJ2-7,TRBV5-1,NA,NA,TGCGCCAGCAGCTTACCGACTTCGGGGGAGCAGTACTTC,CASSLPTSGEQYF